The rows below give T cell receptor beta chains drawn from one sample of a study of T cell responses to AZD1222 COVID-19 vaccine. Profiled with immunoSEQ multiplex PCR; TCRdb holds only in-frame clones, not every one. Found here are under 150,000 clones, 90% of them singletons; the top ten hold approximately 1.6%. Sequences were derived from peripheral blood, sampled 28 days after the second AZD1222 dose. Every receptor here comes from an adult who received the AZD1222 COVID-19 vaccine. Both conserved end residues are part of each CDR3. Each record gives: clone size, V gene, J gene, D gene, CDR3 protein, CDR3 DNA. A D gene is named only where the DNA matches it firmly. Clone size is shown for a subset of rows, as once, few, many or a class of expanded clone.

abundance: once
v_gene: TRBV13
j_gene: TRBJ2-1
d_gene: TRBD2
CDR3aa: CASSRPGGGGQGFEQFF
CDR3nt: TGTGCCAGCAGCCGACCCGGGGGCGGGGGGCAGGGATTTGAGCAGTTCTTC

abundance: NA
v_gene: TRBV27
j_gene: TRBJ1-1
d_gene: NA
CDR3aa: CASSLRENTEAFF
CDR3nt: TGTGCCAGCAGTTTACGGGAAAACACTGAAGCTTTCTTT

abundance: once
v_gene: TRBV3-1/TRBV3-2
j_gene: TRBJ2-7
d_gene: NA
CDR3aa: CASSSFGPDSYEQYF
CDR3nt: TGTGCCAGCAGTTCATTCGGTCCCGACTCCTACGAGCAGTACTTC

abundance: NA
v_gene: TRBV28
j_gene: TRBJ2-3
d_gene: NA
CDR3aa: CASSLGRGAGEGDTDTQYF
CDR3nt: TGTGCCAGCAGTTTGGGACGGGGGGCCGGCGAGGGAGACACAGATACGCAGTATTTT

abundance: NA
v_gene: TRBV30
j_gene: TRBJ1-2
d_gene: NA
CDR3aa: CAWSLGVRAYGYTF
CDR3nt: TGTGCCTGGAGTTTAGGGGTACGGGCCTATGGCTACACCTTC

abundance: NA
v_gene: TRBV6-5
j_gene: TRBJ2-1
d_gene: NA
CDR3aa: CASSYSTVDYNEQFF
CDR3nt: TGTGCCAGCAGTTACTCGACGGTGGACTACAATGAGCAGTTCTTC

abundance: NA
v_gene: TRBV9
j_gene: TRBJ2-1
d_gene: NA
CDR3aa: CASSVWLGGPNNEQFF
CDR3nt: TGTGCCAGCAGCGTATGGTTGGGGGGGCCTAACAATGAGCAGTTCTTC

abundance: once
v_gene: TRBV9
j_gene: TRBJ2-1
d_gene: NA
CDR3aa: CASSVGGHNEQFF
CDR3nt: TGTGCCAGCAGCGTAGGGGGCCACAATGAGCAGTTCTTC

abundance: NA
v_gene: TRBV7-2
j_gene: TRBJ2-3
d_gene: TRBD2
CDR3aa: CASSRWTSGISTDTQYF
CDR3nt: TGTGCCAGCAGCAGATGGACTAGCGGGATCTCCACAGATACGCAGTATTTT

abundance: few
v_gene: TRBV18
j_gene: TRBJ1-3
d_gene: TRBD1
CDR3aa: CASSPQGAIVSGNTIYF
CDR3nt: TGTGCCAGCTCACCACAGGGGGCTATCGTCTCTGGAAACACCATATATTTT

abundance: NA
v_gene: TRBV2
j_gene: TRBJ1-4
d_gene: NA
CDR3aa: CASSGSPVGEKLFF
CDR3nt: TGTGCCAGCAGTGGGAGCCCCGTGGGCGAAAAACTGTTTTTT

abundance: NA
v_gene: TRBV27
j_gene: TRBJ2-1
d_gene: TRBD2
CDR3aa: CASSLLGLAGYNEQFF
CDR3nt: TGTGCCAGCAGTTTATTGGGACTAGCGGGATACAATGAGCAGTTCTTC